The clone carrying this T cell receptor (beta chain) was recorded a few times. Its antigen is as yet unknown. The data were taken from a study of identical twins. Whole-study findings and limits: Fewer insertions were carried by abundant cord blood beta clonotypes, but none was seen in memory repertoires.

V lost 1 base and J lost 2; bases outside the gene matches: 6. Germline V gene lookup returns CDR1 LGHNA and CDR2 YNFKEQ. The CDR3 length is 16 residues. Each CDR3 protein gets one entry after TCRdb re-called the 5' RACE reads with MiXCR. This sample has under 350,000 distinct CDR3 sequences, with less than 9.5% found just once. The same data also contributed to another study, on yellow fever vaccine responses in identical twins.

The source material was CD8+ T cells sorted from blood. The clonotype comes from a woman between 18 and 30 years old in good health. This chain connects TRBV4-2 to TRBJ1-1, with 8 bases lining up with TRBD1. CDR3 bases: TGTGCCAGCAGCCAAGGTAACAGGGGGGCCAACACTGAAGCTTTCTTT. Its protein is CASSQGNRGANTEAFF.